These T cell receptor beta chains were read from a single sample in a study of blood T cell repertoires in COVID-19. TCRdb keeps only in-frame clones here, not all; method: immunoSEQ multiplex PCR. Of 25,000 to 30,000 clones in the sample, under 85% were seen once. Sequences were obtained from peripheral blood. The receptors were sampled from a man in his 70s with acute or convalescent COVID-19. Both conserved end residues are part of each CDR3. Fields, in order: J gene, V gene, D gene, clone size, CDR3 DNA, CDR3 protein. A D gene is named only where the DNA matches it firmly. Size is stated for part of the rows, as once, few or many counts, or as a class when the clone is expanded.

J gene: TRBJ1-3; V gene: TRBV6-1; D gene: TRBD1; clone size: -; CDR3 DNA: TGTGCCAGCAGTGAAAAACAGGGGCTCATGGGTGGAAACACCATATATTTT; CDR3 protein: CASSEKQGLMGGNTIYF
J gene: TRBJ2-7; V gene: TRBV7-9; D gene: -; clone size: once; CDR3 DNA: TGTGCCAGCAGCCCTTTGCGGGACGAGCAGTACTTC; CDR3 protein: CASSPLRDEQYF
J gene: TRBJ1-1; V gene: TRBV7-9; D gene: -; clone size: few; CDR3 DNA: TGTGCCAGCAGCTTAGTTACTTTCGATGAAGCTTTCTTT; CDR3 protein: CASSLVTFDEAFF
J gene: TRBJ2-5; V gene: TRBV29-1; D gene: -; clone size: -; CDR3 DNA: TGCAGCGTGGATCAGGATGGGACCCAGTACTTC; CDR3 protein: CSVDQDGTQYF
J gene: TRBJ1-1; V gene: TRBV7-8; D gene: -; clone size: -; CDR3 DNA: TGTGCCAGCAGCTTAGCGATACGAGGTATTGGCGGGATGAACACTGAAGCTTTCTTT; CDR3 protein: CASSLAIRGIGGMNTEAFF
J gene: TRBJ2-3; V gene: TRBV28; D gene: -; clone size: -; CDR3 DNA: TGTGCCAGCAGTTTATCGCGGGCGCAGTATTTT; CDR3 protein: CASSLSRAQYF
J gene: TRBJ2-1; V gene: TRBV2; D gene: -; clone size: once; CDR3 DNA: TGTGCCAGCACGAAACCCCCCAGGGGCAGGGGAAATGAGCAGTTCTTC; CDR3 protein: CASTKPPRGRGNEQFF
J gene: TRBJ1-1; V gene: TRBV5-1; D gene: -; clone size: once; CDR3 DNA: TGCGCCAGCAGCTTGGGACAGATGAACACTGAAGCTTTCTTT; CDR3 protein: CASSLGQMNTEAFF
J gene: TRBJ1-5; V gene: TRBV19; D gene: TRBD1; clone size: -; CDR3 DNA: TGTGCCAGTGCACCGATGGACAGGGATCAGCCCCAGCATTTT; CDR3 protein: CASAPMDRDQPQHF
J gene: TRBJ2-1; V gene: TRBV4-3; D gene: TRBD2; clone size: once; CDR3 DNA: TGCGCCAGCAGCCGACTAGCGGGAGGCGGTGAGCAGTTCTTC; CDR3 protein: CASSRLAGGGEQFF
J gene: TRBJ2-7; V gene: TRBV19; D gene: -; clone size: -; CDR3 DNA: TGTGCCAGTAGCTCTTTGGAGGGGCGGTACGAGCAGTACTTC; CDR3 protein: CASSSLEGRYEQYF
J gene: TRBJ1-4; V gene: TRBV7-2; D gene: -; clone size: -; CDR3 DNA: TGTGCCAGCAGCCTAGTGGGTATGCGGGGGGCAACTAATGAAAAACTGTTTTTT; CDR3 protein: CASSLVGMRGATNEKLFF
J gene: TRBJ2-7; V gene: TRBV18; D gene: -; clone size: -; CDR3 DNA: TGTGCCAGCTCACCCCGTAGAGACGAGCAGTACTTC; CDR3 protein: CASSPRRDEQYF
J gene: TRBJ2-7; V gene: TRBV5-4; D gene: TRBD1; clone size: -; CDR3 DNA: TGTGCCAGCAGCTTAGACACAGGGGATGAGCAGTACTTC; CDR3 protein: CASSLDTGDEQYF
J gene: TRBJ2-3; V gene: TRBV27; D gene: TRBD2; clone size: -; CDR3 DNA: TGTGCCAGCAGTTTAGTAGCGGGAGATGATACGCAGTATTTT; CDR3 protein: CASSLVAGDDTQYF
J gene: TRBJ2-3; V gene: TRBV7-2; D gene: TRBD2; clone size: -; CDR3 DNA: TGTGCCAGCAGCCCGGGACTAGCGGGGGCCACAGATACGCAGTATTTT; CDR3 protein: CASSPGLAGATDTQYF
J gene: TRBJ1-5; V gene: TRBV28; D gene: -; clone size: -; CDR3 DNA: TGTGCCAGCAGAAGATTGACAGTCCTCGGGCCCCAGCATTTT; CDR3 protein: CASRRLTVLGPQHF
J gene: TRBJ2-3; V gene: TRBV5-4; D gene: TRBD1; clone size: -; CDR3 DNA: TGTGCCAGCAGCTTCCAGGGGGCGTTAACAGATACGCAGTATTTT; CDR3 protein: CASSFQGALTDTQYF
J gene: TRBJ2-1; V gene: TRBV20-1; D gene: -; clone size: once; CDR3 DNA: TGCAGTGCTTATAACAATGAGCAGTTCTTC; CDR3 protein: CSAYNNEQFF
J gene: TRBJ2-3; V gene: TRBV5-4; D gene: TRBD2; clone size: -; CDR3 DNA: TGTGCCAGCGCAGGGAGCGGGGGGGCAAATACGCAGTATTTT; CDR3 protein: CASAGSGGANTQYF
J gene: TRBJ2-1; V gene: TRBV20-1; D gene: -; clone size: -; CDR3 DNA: TGCAGTGCTAGTTTACTAATCCCCCGCCGCAATGAGCAGTTCTTC; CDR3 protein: CSASLLIPRRNEQFF
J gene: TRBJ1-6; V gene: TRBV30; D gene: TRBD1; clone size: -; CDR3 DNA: TGTGCCTGGCATTCTGGACAGGGGGCCATTTCACCCCTCCACTTT; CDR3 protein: CAWHSGQGAISPLHF
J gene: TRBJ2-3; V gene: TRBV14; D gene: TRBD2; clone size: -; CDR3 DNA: TGTGCCAGCAGCCAAGATCGGCTAGCGGGATCCGATACGCAGTATTTT; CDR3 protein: CASSQDRLAGSDTQYF